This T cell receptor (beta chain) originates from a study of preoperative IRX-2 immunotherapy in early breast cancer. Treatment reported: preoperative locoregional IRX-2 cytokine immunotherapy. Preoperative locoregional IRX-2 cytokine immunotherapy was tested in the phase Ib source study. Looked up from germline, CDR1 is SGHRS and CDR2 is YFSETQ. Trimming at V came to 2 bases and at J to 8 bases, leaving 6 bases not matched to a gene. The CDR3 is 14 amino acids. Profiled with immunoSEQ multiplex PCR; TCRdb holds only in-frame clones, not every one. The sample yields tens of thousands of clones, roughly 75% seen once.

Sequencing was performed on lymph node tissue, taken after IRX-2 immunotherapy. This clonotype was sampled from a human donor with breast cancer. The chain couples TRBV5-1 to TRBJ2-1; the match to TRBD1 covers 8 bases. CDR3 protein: CASSLADRVDEQFF. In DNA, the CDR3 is TGCGCCAGCAGCTTAGCGGACAGGGTGGATGAGCAGTTCTTC.